This is a list of T cell receptor beta chains from one sample in a study of cytomegalovirus exposure and HLA in healthy donors. Assay used: immunoSEQ multiplex PCR; TCRdb lists only in-frame clones, some missing. There are around 52,000 clones in the sample, with approximately 9.9% held by the top ten. Material for sequencing was PBMCs. These receptors all come from a woman in her forties or fifties in good health and CMV-seropositive. The CDR3 runs from the conserved cysteine through the conserved F or W. Each record gives: D gene, J gene, V gene, CDR3 DNA, CDR3 protein. D genes are given only for firm matches.

NA	TRBJ2-4	TRBV27	TGTGCCAGCAGTTCCCTCGGAGTAGCCAAAAACATTCAGCACTTC	CASSSLGVAKNIQHF
TRBD1	TRBJ1-1	TRBV19	TGTGCCAGTAGTCCGGGACAGGGGGTCCCGAACACTGAAGCTTTCTTT	CASSPGQGVPNTEAFF
NA	TRBJ1-1	TRBV14	TGTGCCAGCAGTCGGGGGGGCCTGAACACTGAAGCTTTCTTT	CASSRGGLNTEAFF
TRBD1	TRBJ2-5	TRBV2	TGTGCCAGCAGCCCGGGACAGCCTGGACTGGAGACCCAGTACTTC	CASSPGQPGLETQYF
TRBD2	TRBJ2-5	TRBV2	TGTGCCAGCACTAGCGGGAGGGAGACCCAGTACTTC	CASTSGRETQYF
NA	TRBJ2-7	TRBV30	TGTGCCTGGAGTGTTTTAGGGGCTAACGAGCAGTACTTC	CAWSVLGANEQYF
NA	TRBJ1-1	TRBV9	TGTGCCAGCAGCCCTCGGGGAGGGGTGAACACTGAAGCTTTCTTT	CASSPRGGVNTEAFF
NA	TRBJ1-1	TRBV13	TGTGTCCCAAGCCAGGGAGGAGGATGGTTCCCTCAGAACACTGAAGCTTTCTTT	CVPSQGGGWFPQNTEAFF
NA	TRBJ1-1	TRBV29-1	TGCAGCGTAGACAGGTTAATCTTTGAAGCTTTCTTT	CSVDRLIFEAFF
TRBD2	TRBJ2-1	TRBV7-2	TGTGCCAGCAGCTTAGAGGGGACTAGCGGTTACAATGAGCAGTTCTTC	CASSLEGTSGYNEQFF
NA	TRBJ1-2	TRBV7-2	TGTGCCAGCAGCCCAGAAGCTAACTATGGCTACACCTTC	CASSPEANYGYTF
NA	TRBJ1-1	TRBV9	TGTGCCAGCAGCTCACTTCGACAGAACACTGAAGCTTTCTTT	CASSSLRQNTEAFF
TRBD1	TRBJ1-1	TRBV14	TGTGCCAGCAGCCAAGATGGGACAGCCCCGGGGTCTGAAGCTTTCTTT	CASSQDGTAPGSEAFF
NA	TRBJ2-3	TRBV7-8	TGTGCCAGCAGTCGCGATGGGAGCAGGAATACGCAGTATTTT	CASSRDGSRNTQYF
NA	TRBJ1-1	TRBV4-1	TGCGCCAGCAGCGAACACCCTAGGACTGAAGCTTTCTTT	CASSEHPRTEAFF
TRBD2	TRBJ2-5	TRBV5-1	TGCGCCAGCAGCTTCGGGACTGTCGGGAGGCAGGAGACCCAGTACTTC	CASSFGTVGRQETQYF
NA	TRBJ1-3	TRBV19	TGTGCCAGTAGGACAGCATCTGGAAACACCATATATTTT	CASRTASGNTIYF
TRBD1	TRBJ1-1	TRBV7-3	TGTGCCAGCTCACAGGGGGCTTGGACTGAAGCTTTCTTT	CASSQGAWTEAFF
TRBD2	TRBJ2-1	TRBV4-2	TGTGCCAGCAGCCACCGGGGGGGTGAGCAGTTCTTC	CASSHRGGEQFF
NA	TRBJ2-5	TRBV29-1	TGCAGCGTTGACACAGGGTTTGGGGAGACCCAGTACTTC	CSVDTGFGETQYF
TRBD1	TRBJ1-2	TRBV5-1	TGCGCCAGCCGACTTGGGACAGGGGCCCGGTATGGCTACACCTTC	CASRLGTGARYGYTF
NA	TRBJ2-5	TRBV4-1	TGCGCCAGCAGCCAAGGGATCGGCGGGTTAAGCCAAGAGACCCAGTACTTC	CASSQGIGGLSQETQYF
TRBD2	TRBJ2-5	TRBV5-1	TGCGCCAGCAGCTTCTCGGGGGGGCTAGAGACCCAGTACTTC	CASSFSGGLETQYF
NA	TRBJ2-3	TRBV10-1	TGCGCCAGCAGTGAAGCGGGCACAGATACGCAGTATTTT	CASSEAGTDTQYF
NA	TRBJ1-1	TRBV29-1	TGCAGCGGATCCGGAGATGCGACGAACACTGAAGCTTTCTTT	CSGSGDATNTEAFF
NA	TRBJ2-2	TRBV6-4	TGTGCCAGCAGTGACGAGCACTCCACCGGGGAGCTGTTTTTT	CASSDEHSTGELFF
NA	TRBJ1-5	TRBV18	TGTGCCAGCTCACCGGGGGGTGAACAGCCCCAGCATTTT	CASSPGGEQPQHF
NA	TRBJ1-2	TRBV5-1	TGCGCCAGCAGCCTTGACACCGCTGGCTATGGCTACACCTTC	CASSLDTAGYGYTF
NA	TRBJ2-1	TRBV9	TGTGCCAGCAGCGTACCGGGGAACAATGAGCAGTTCTTC	CASSVPGNNEQFF
NA	TRBJ1-2	TRBV19	NA	CASSTSGRVSGYTF
NA	TRBJ2-7	TRBV28	TGTGCCAGCAGTATCGGGGACGAGCAGTACTTC	CASSIGDEQYF
TRBD1	TRBJ1-6	TRBV6-5	TGTGCCAGCAGTACTCGGACAGGGATAATGTCACCCCTCCACTTT	CASSTRTGIMSPLHF
TRBD2	TRBJ2-7	TRBV5-4	TGTGCCAGCAGCCGTCAGGCGGGACTAGAAACTTACGAGCAGTACTTC	CASSRQAGLETYEQYF
NA	TRBJ2-1	TRBV30	TGTGCCTGGAACTTCTACAATGAGCAGTTCTTC	CAWNFYNEQFF
NA	TRBJ1-1	TRBV18	TGTGCCAGCTCGTTAACAGGGATTAGGGACACTGAAGCTTTCTTT	CASSLTGIRDTEAFF
NA	TRBJ2-7	TRBV5-1	TGCGCCAGCAGCTACGGGACCCTGGGAGGCTGGCAGTACTTC	CASSYGTLGGWQYF
TRBD2	TRBJ2-1	TRBV7-9	TGTGCCAGCAGCCCCACTAGCGGGAGCTCCTACAATGAGCAGTTCTTC	CASSPTSGSSYNEQFF
NA	TRBJ2-5	TRBV29-1	TGCAGCGCTACGAGGGTTGAAGAGACCCAGTACTTC	CSATRVEETQYF